The 13 T cell receptor beta chains reported below all come from one sample, sequenced in a study of T cell clonality in common variable immunodeficiency. This table comes from immunoSEQ multiplex PCR, and its TCRdb copy is limited to in-frame clones, with some not included. The sample gives 57,000 or so clones, none seen only once, and the top ten clones hold over 1.5%. Sequenced input: peripheral blood mononuclear cells. The source is a person between 18 and 70 years old in good health.

This clone was picked up many times. Read coverage stops 3 residues before the CDR3 terminus; the germline J gene supplies the remainder. V and J are TRBV10-1 and TRBJ2-7; D call uncertain. This CDR3 spans 13 amino acids. V lost 2 bases, J lost 3 bases, and 8 bases lay in between. Germline CDR1 WNHNN, CDR2 SYGVQD (reference sequence). This chain's CDR3 is CASSEGQYYEQYF. The CDR3 DNA, read in part, is TGCGCCAGCAGTGAGGGCCAATACTACGAG.

This clone was counted ten times or more. With the read ending 3 residues before the CDR3 end, the germline J gene is used to fill in that end. This chain joins TRBV5-6 and TRBJ2-7; weak D call: TRBD1 (6 bases). Between the trimmed V and J ends, which lost 1 base and 5 bases, there was a span of 13 bases. Germline V lookup: CDR1 SGHDT, CDR2 YYEEEE. The CDR3 runs to 14 residues. CDR3 bases read: TGTGCCAGCAGCTTGTATTGGACAGACGACGAG. Protein sequence: CASSLYWTDDE. The full CDR3 protein is CASSLYWTDDEQYF.

The table lists this clone with many counts. The read ends 3 residues shy of where the CDR3 ends; the end is completed using the germline J gene. The rearrangement uses TRBV20-1 and TRBJ2-6; weak D call: TRBD1 (5 bases). CDR1 and CDR2 from the germline V gene are DFQATT and SNEGSKA (reference sequence). This CDR3 is built from 13 residues. The V end lost 5 bases, the J end lost 0 bases, and 5 bases lay between the germline ends. The sequenced CDR3 bases are TGCAGTGCTGGACACTCTGGGGCCAACGTC. Protein product: CSAGHSGANV. The entire CDR3 protein reads CSAGHSGANVLTF.

This clone was counted a few times. The read comes to an end 3 residues before the CDR3 does, leaving the germline J gene to fill in the end. The chain joins TRBV4-2 to TRBJ2-5; 9 nucleotides match TRBD2. CDR1 is LGHNA, CDR2 YNFKEQ, per germline. The junction had 7 bases not matched to a gene; V was cut back by 0 bases and J by 5 bases. The length of the CDR3 is 16 residues. CDR3 loop: CASSQDAGGPSETQYF. The sequenced part of the CDR3 DNA is TGTGCCAGCAGCCAAGATGCGGGAGGGCCCTCGGAGACC.

This clone showed up many times. The observed sequence ends 3 residues before the CDR3 terminus, with the missing tail filled in from the germline J gene. The rearrangement uses TRBV20-1 and TRBJ2-7; TRBD2 might be the D (6 bases). The V and J ends lost 2 bases and 0 bases respectively, with 14 bases between them. The CDR3 has 15 amino acids. Germline V lookup: CDR1 DFQATT, CDR2 SNEGSKA (reference sequence). This CDR3 is CSARSPAGSSYEQYF. The sequenced CDR3 bases are TGCAGTGCTAGATCCCCAGCGGGTTCCTCCTACGAG.

This clone was counted ten times or more. CDR3 DNA (partial): TGTGCCAGCAGCCAACATTTGGGAGTACAGGGGGAACGTGAGACC. Its protein product is CASSQHLGVQGERET. The whole CDR3 region reads CASSQHLGVQGERETQYF. The chain couples TRBV14 to TRBJ2-5; the match to TRBD1 covers 8 bases. The read comes to an end 3 residues before the CDR3 does, leaving the germline J gene to fill in the end. The CDR3 is 18 amino acids. Looked up from germline, CDR1 is SGHDN and CDR2 is FVKESK. Losses at the gene ends were 2 bases for V and 5 bases for J; bases not matched to a gene: 16.

This clone was observed many times. The read ends 3 residues before the CDR3 terminus; that terminus is restored from the germline J gene. Other DNA sequences of this sample code for an identical CDR3. The rearrangement uses TRBV30 and TRBJ1-5; D unresolved. The CDR3 spans 13 residues. Trimming pared 0 bases from V and 4 bases from J, leaving 7 bases between. Germline assignment: CDR1 GTSNPN and CDR2 SVGIG (reference sequence). The CDR3 loop reads CAWSVRGNQPQHF. The DNA read from the CDR3 is TGTGCCTGGAGTGTACGAGGGAATCAGCCC.

This clone was seen many times. The read falls 3 residues short of the CDR3 end, and the missing part is taken from the germline J gene. V gene TRBV19 combines with J gene TRBJ2-7, with 9 bases aligning to TRBD1. Germline V CDR1 and CDR2: LNHDA, SQIVND (reference sequence). This CDR3 region has 17 residues. V trimming: 2 bases; J trimming: 4 bases; junction bases outside the gene matches: 12. CDR3 DNA (partial): TGTGCCAGTAGTATAACCCACGGGACAGGGAATTGGTACGAG. Protein sequence: CASSITHGTGNWYE. The full CDR3 reads CASSITHGTGNWYEQYF.

This clone was detected ten times or more. The CDR3 bases that were read are TGTGCCAGCAGTTTGGCGACAGTAGAGACC. Encoded protein: CASSLATVET. The whole CDR3 sequence is CASSLATVETQYF. This rearrangement joins TRBV12-3 or TRBV12-4 to TRBJ2-5; a possible D gene is TRBD1 (5 bases). The CDR3 extends 3 residues past the end of the read, so its final part is completed from the germline J gene. Trimming took 3 bases from V and 4 from J, leaving 9 bases between them. The CDR3 contains 13 residues.

In its sample, this clone was seen many times. The sequenced fragment ends 3 residues before the CDR3 boundary, so the rest is inferred from the germline J gene. J is TRBJ2-7 and V is TRBV5-6; D is ambiguous. The CDR3 runs 13 residues. CDR1 and CDR2 (germline): SGHDT, YYEEEE. V was trimmed by 1 base and J by 1 base, leaving 6 bases between them. The CDR3 region is CASSLYGSYEQYF. The DNA read from the CDR3 is TGTGCCAGCAGCTTGTACGGTTCCTACGAG.

This clone was recorded at least ten times. The CDR3 is cut off 3 residues early in the read; its end comes from the germline J gene. The rearrangement joins TRBV11-2 to TRBJ2-2; D gene ambiguous. With 1 base removed from V and 5 bases from J, the gap between germline ends came to 11 bases. Germline assignment: CDR1 SGHAT and CDR2 FQNNGV. The CDR3 is 15 amino acids. The DNA read from the CDR3 is TGTGCCAGCAGCTTAGGGGCCTTTGGGACCGGGGAG. It translates to CASSLGAFGTGE. The full CDR3 is CASSLGAFGTGELFF.

This clone was counted many times. The read stops 3 residues short of the end of the CDR3; the missing end is completed from the germline J gene. V is TRBV4-1 and J is TRBJ1-2, with TRBD1 matching over 9 bases. Germline CDR1 is MGHRA and CDR2 is YSYEKL. Trimming removed 1 base from V and 4 bases from J; junction bases left unmatched: 4. The CDR3 is 15 residues long. The sequenced part of the CDR3 DNA is TGCGCCAGCAGCCAAGGGACAGGGGACCTCTATGGC. This translates into CASSQGTGDLYG. The whole CDR3 protein is CASSQGTGDLYGYTF.

The table lists this clone with many counts. The junction departs from germline at one end; a sequencing error may be responsible. The sequenced CDR3 bases are TGTACCTGGAGACTTAGCGGGAGACAGACC. Translating it yields CTWRLSGRQT. The complete CDR3 sequence is CTWRLSGRQTQYF. The V call is TRBV30, the J call TRBJ2-5; 9 nucleotides line up with TRBD2. The CDR3 is cut off 3 residues early in the read; its end comes from the germline J gene. The germline CDR1 and CDR2 sequences are GTSNPN and SVGIG (reference sequence). This CDR3 has 13 amino acids. Drawing the rest from reference TRBV30 and TRBJ2-5, the complete variable domain is SQTIHQWPATLVQPVGSPLSLECTVEGTSNPNLYWYRQAAGRGLQLLFYSVGIGQISSEVPQNLSASRPQDRQFILSSKKLLLSDSGFYLCTWRLSGRQTQYFGPGTRLLVL.